One and the same sample provided the 14 T cell receptor beta chains below, sequenced in a study of OX40 agonist ivuxolimab in advanced cancers. Data came from immunoSEQ multiplex PCR; TCRdb stores just in-frame clones and leaves some out. The sample yields 90,000 to 100,000 clones, over 75% seen once. The source was CD4+ or CD8+ T cells sorted from blood, collected in a trial of the OX40 agonist ivuxolimab. The source of these receptors is an adult with an advanced solid tumor such as melanoma, head and neck, liver or kidney cancer.

This CDR3 is CASSVGAGEVYEQYF. The CDR3 nucleotides read TGTGCCAGCAGCGTAGGGGCAGGGGAGGTTTACGAGCAGTACTTC. The rearrangement joins TRBV9 to TRBJ2-7; the D gene could be TRBD1 or TRBD2 (6 bases each). Germline assignment: CDR1 SGDLS and CDR2 YYNGEE. V was clipped by 0 bases and J by 4 bases, with 14 bases between them. The CDR3 length is 15 residues.

The V gene is TRBV7-3, the J gene TRBJ2-3; the D call may be TRBD1 or TRBD2 (5 bases each). This CDR3 contains 15 residues. CDR1 and CDR2 from the germline V gene are SGHTA and FQGTGA. V lost 2 bases and J 0 bases, leaving 9 bases between the germline ends. CDR3 region: CASSLLGPSTDTQYF. In DNA, the CDR3 is TGTGCCAGCAGCTTATTGGGACCTAGCACAGATACGCAGTATTTT.

This chain uses TRBV7-9 with TRBJ2-4; 9 bases align to TRBD2. Germline V gene sequence: CDR1 SEHNR, CDR2 FQNEAQ (reference sequence). J gave up 0 bases and V 5 bases, and 5 bases lay outside the gene matches. The CDR3 runs to 16 residues. CDR3 bases: TGTGCCAGCAGCACCCTAGCGGGACCAGCCAAAAACATTCAGTACTTC. Translated: CASSTLAGPAKNIQYF.

V is TRBV7-9 and J is TRBJ1-4; D is perhaps TRBD1 (5 bases). The V end lost 11 bases, the J end lost 5 bases, and 18 bases lay between the germline ends. The germline V gene encodes CDR1 SEHNR and CDR2 FQNEAQ (reference sequence). The CDR3 has 14 residues. The CDR3 bases are TGTGCCGTTATGTCCGGGGCCGGAAATGAAAAACTGTTTTTT. It yields the protein CAVMSGAGNEKLFF. Based on the CDR3 plus reference TRBV7-9 and TRBJ1-4, the full variable domain is DTGVSQNPRHKITKRGQNVTFRCDPISEHNRLYWYRQTLGQGPEFLTYFQNEAQLEKSRLLSDRFSAERPKGSFSTLEIQRTEQGDSAMYLCAVMSGAGNEKLFFGSGTQLSVL.

The rearrangement joins TRBV4-2 to TRBJ2-1; D not resolved. This CDR3 has 15 residues. CDR1 and CDR2 from the germline V gene are LGHNA and YNFKEQ. V gave up 3 bases and J gave up 0 bases, with 9 bases separating them. The CDR3 reads CASSHTSNSYNEQFF. The CDR3 DNA sequence: TGTGCCAGCAGCCATACCTCGAACTCCTACAATGAGCAGTTCTTC.

The chain joins TRBV5-6 to TRBJ2-5, with TRBD2 identical over 13 bases. Germline V lookup: CDR1 SGHDT, CDR2 YYEEEE. This CDR3 is built from 15 residues. V shed 4 bases, J shed 3 bases, and the junction held 3 bases outside the gene matches. CDR3 protein: CASSPGLAGEETQYF. In DNA form, the CDR3 reads TGTGCCAGCAGCCCCGGACTAGCGGGAGAAGAGACCCAGTACTTC.

The chain recombines TRBV27 with TRBJ2-7; D may be TRBD1 (6 bases). Germline V gene lookup returns CDR1 MNHEY and CDR2 SMNVEV (reference sequence). The CDR3 totals 14 residues. Trimming pared 4 bases from V and 10 bases from J, leaving 20 bases between. The CDR3 is CASSSPARNRVQYF. The DNA for the CDR3 is TGTGCCAGCAGTTCCCCGGCTAGGAACAGGGTTCAGTACTTC.

V gene TRBV10-2 combines with J gene TRBJ1-1; D may be TRBD1 (6 bases). Trimming took 4 bases from V and 5 from J, leaving 14 bases between them. The CDR3 is 14 residues long. From germline, CDR1 is WSHSY and CDR2 SAAADI. The CDR3 DNA reads TGCGCCAGCAGTGGGGCGGGGGCGTTGACTGAAGCTTTCTTT. Translated, it gives CASSGAGALTEAFF.

The CDR3 DNA reads as TGTGCCAGCATCGGGGGGGCCGCGTTCGAAACCATATATTTT. The encoded protein is CASIGGAAFETIYF. The chain carries TRBV2 and TRBJ1-3; tentative D call: TRBD1 (6 bases). Trimming took 7 bases from V and 10 from J, leaving 20 bases between them. Germline V lookup: CDR1 SNHLY, CDR2 FYNNEI. There are 14 residues in the CDR3.

The rearrangement joins TRBV9 to TRBJ2-2, with D perhaps TRBD2 (5 bases). Germline V gives CDR1 SGDLS, CDR2 YYNGEE. The CDR3 has 14 residues. Trimming left V 3 bases short and J 5 bases short, with 11 bases between. CDR3 region: CASSEGRRTGELFF. In DNA form, the CDR3 reads TGTGCCAGCAGCGAGGGTAGGAGGACCGGGGAGCTGTTTTTT.

This clone was counted a single time. The rearrangement links TRBV7-9 to TRBJ2-3; D ambiguous. There are 12 residues in the CDR3. Trimming took 8 bases from V and 2 from J, leaving 8 bases between them. CDR1 is SEHNR, CDR2 FQNEAQ, per germline (reference sequence). CDR3 coding DNA: TGTGCCAGCGAACTATTCACAGATACGCAGTATTTT. It specifies CASELFTDTQYF.

This clone has just one count. The rearrangement joins TRBV28 to TRBJ2-7; D possibly corresponds to TRBD2 (5 bases). This CDR3 has 11 amino acids. Looked up from germline, CDR1 is MDHEN and CDR2 is SYDVKM. Trimming took off 5 bases at V and 7 bases at J, with 9 bases between the two ends. CDR3 loop: CASSKPGEQYF. In DNA, the CDR3 is TGTGCCAGCAGTAAACCGGGAGAGCAGTACTTC.

J is TRBJ2-7 and V is TRBV18; the D call may be TRBD1 or TRBD2 (6 bases each). In germline, CDR1 is KGHSH, CDR2 LQKENI. The CDR3 sequence is 14 residues long. The V end lost 5 bases, the J end lost 2 bases, and 13 bases lay between the germline ends. CDR3 residues: CASSLRDKTYEQYF. The CDR3 DNA reads as TGTGCCAGCTCATTGCGGGACAAAACCTACGAGCAGTACTTC.

The chain recombines TRBV4-1 with TRBJ2-1; TRBD2 is a possible D gene (6 bases). CDR3 length: 15 residues. With 1 base removed from V and 12 bases from J, the gap between germline ends came to 19 bases. Germline CDR1 MGHRA, CDR2 YSYEKL. Here the CDR3 DNA reads TGCGCCAGCAGCCAAGGATCAGGACTAACCCCGGGGCAGTTCTTC. It translates to CASSQGSGLTPGQFF.